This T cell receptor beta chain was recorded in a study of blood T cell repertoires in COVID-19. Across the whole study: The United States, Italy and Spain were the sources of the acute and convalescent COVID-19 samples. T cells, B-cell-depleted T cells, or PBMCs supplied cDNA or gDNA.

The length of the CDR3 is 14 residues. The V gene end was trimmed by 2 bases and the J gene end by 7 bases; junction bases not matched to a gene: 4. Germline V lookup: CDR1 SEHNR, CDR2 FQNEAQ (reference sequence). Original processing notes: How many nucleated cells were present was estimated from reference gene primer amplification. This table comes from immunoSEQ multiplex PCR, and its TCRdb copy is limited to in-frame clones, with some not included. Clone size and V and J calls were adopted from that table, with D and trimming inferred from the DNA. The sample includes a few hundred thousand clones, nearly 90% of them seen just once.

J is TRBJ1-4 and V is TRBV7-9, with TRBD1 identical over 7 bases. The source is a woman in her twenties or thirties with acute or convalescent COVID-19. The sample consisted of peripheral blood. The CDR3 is CASSLQGGSEKLFF. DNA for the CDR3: TGTGCCAGCAGCTTACAGGGGGGAAGTGAAAAACTGTTTTTT.